The source of this T cell receptor (beta chain) is a study of T cell responses to AZD1222 COVID-19 vaccine. Study summary: Second-dose timings of about 4 or about 12 weeks were pooled. Study results and caveats: The repertoires were collected only after the peak T cell response. Clonal diversity may have been underestimated, and the donors were mostly white British, with more females than males.

Only in-frame clones appear in the TCRdb table, and some are missing; sequencing was by immunoSEQ multiplex PCR. The repertoire holds roughly 130,000 clones, with 70% to 90% as singletons. There are 15 residues in the CDR3. Germline V gene sequence: CDR1 SGHVS, CDR2 FNYEAQ. V was pared by 5 bases and J by 6 bases, with 10 bases of the junction left unmatched. For this clone: Its antigen is still unknown.

This receptor was taken from an adult in good health. Sample: peripheral blood, taken on day 0 of AZD1222 vaccination. This chain joins TRBV7-6 and TRBJ1-1; 9 nucleotides align to TRBD1. In nucleotides, the CDR3 is TGTGCCAGCAGCCCCCGGACAGGGGTTGTGCCTGAAGCTTTCTTT. This codes for CASSPRTGVVPEAFF. Filled out from reference TRBV7-6 and TRBJ1-1, the complete variable domain reads GAGVSQSPRYKVTKRGQDVALRCDPISGHVSLYWYRQALGQGPEFLTYFNYEAQQDKSGLPNDRFSAERPEGSISTLTIQRTEQRDSAMYRCASSPRTGVVPEAFFGQGTRLTVV.